The clone carrying this T cell receptor beta chain was picked up one time. The antigen remains undetermined. Libraries were prepared by immunoSEQ multiplex PCR; TCRdb keeps only in-frame clonotypes and omits some of them. The sample carries more than 100,000 clones, 90% recorded once. This specimen belongs to a study of T cell responses to AZD1222 COVID-19 vaccine. Overall study: Second-dose timings of about 4 or about 12 weeks were pooled.

The CDR3 extends over 11 amino acids. Deletions cut 11 bases from V and 6 bases from J, with 14 bases between. Germline V gene lookup returns CDR1 MRHNA and CDR2 SNTAGT. The study, taken as a whole, reports: Vaccine-associated CD4 TCRs spanned spike, dominant at 160-218 and 743-854. Females made up more of the donors, who were largely white British, and clonal diversity may have come out too low.

The chain joins TRBV6-4 to TRBJ2-7, with D tentatively TRBD1 (7 bases). The sequence was obtained from an adult in good health. The sequences come from peripheral blood, collected on day 0 of AZD1222 vaccination. The CDR3 protein is CAGEDRLEQYF. The CDR3 nucleotides are TGTGCCGGGGAGGACAGGCTCGAGCAGTACTTC.